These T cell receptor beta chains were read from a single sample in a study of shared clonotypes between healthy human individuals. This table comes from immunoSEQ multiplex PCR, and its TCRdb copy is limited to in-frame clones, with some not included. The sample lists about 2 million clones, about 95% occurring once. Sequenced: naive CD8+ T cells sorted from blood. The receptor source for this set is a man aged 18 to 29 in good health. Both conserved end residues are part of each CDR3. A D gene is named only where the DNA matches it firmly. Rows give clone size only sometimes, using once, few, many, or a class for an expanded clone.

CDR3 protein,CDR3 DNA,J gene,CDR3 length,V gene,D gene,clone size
CASSPADSYEQYF,TGTGCCAGCAGTCCCGCGGACAGCTACGAGCAGTACTTC,TRBJ2-7,13,TRBV27,-,-
CSVLVTDTQYF,TGCAGCGTTTTAGTTACAGATACGCAGTATTTT,TRBJ2-3,11,TRBV29-1,-,-
CASNGGGAADTQYF,TGTGCCAGCAATGGCGGGGGGGCAGCAGATACGCAGTATTTT,TRBJ2-3,14,TRBV9,TRBD2,-
CASTLAGTYEQYF,TGCGCCAGCACCCTAGCGGGAACCTACGAGCAGTACTTC,TRBJ2-7,13,TRBV5-1,TRBD2,-
CASLGLAVDEQFF,TGTGCCAGCCTTGGACTAGCGGTGGATGAGCAGTTCTTC,TRBJ2-1,13,TRBV2,TRBD2,-
CASSPVSGNYEQYF,TGTGCCAGCAGCCCAGTGAGCGGGAACTACGAGCAGTACTTC,TRBJ2-7,14,TRBV9,TRBD2,-
CASSLGTGSNYGYTF,TGTGCCAGCAGCTTAGGGACAGGTTCTAACTATGGCTACACCTTC,TRBJ1-2,15,TRBV7-9,TRBD1,-
CASSLAPRREQFF,TGTGCCAGCAGCTTAGCGCCGAGAAGGGAGCAGTTCTTC,TRBJ2-1,13,TRBV7-9,-,once
CASSLDRTGYTF,TGTGCCAGCAGCCTGGACAGAACTGGCTACACCTTC,TRBJ1-2,12,TRBV5-6,-,once
CASSLRGPDGPYEQYF,TGTGCCAGCAGTTTAAGGGGGCCTGACGGTCCCTACGAGCAGTACTTC,TRBJ2-7,16,TRBV27,TRBD1,-
CASSFLAEASYNEQFF,TGTGCCAGCAGCTTCTTAGCGGAGGCCTCCTACAATGAGCAGTTCTTC,TRBJ2-1,16,TRBV7-2,-,-
CASSLGDTQYF,TGTGCCAGCAGCTTGGGAGATACGCAGTATTTT,TRBJ2-3,11,TRBV11-1,-,-
CASSLDLGTSNNEQFF,TGTGCCAGCAGCTTGGATCTGGGGACTAGTAACAATGAGCAGTTCTTC,TRBJ2-1,16,TRBV5-4,TRBD2,-
CASSFLGPTDTQYF,TGTGCCAGCAGTTTCTTAGGTCCCACAGATACGCAGTATTTT,TRBJ2-3,14,TRBV27,-,-
CASSPTGGEHEQFF,TGTGCCAGCAGCCCAACGGGAGGGGAGCATGAGCAGTTCTTC,TRBJ2-1,14,TRBV7-9,TRBD2,-
CASSAWGGTSANTEAFF,TGTGCCAGCAGCGCCTGGGGAGGGACAAGTGCAAACACTGAAGCTTTCTTT,TRBJ1-1,17,TRBV7-8,-,-
CASSQRIGNEQFF,TGCGCCAGCAGCCAAAGGATCGGTAATGAGCAGTTCTTC,TRBJ2-1,13,TRBV4-1,-,-